The source of this T cell receptor (beta chain) is a study of metastatic and nonmetastatic thyroid tumors. Overall study context: Repertoires from blood and tumor or nodule tissue of malignant and benign thyroid patients were compared.

Nobody among the patients had been given any treatment before thyroid surgery. This clone was recorded many times. Given a much more abundant clone one base away, this may be a read error. V dropped 11 bases and J dropped 5 bases, with 16 bases sitting between them. Germline V gives CDR1 SNHLY, CDR2 FYNNEI. The CDR3 contains 12 residues. As handled by the study authors: Variation in CDR3 across clinicopathological groups served as the basis for constructing a distant-metastasis classifier in papillary thyroid cancer. MiXCR was used by TCRdb to re-call the PCR reads. The V and J calls here are based on TCRdb, not the publication. The table shows about 10,000 clones, with around 41% occurring only once.

This sequence was found in a female donor with papillary thyroid cancer or a benign thyroid nodule (not recorded which). Some clones in this sample may be carry-over from other donors' samples. J is TRBJ2-7 and V is TRBV2, with D maybe TRBD2 (5 bases). Sample: tumor tissue. The CDR3: CAASGGPDEQYF. For the CDR3, the DNA is TGTGCCGCCTCCGGAGGACCTGACGAGCAGTACTTC.